This T cell receptor beta chain derives from a study of CD8+ T cells in alopecia areata. Across the study: Percentage of affected scalp area was the basis on which treated patients' severity was scored.

The study, taken as a whole, reports: Resident alphabeta T-cell populations of normal skin are likewise subject to sequencing in scalp samples. Scalp and blood retained many expanded lesional clones during tofacitinib.

Treatment: oral pan-JAK inhibitor, 5-10 mg twice daily. Both peripheral blood and punch biopsies of lesional scalp skin were obtained from patients who had alopecia areata. The CDR3 extends over 12 amino acids. Germline CDR1 is GTSNPN and CDR2 is SVGIG (reference sequence). The ends were cut back, 4 bases at V and 3 bases at J, with 9 bases in the middle. Worth noting for this clone: Antigen unknown.

Extracted RNA was reverse transcribed into cDNA, the sequencing template. TCRdb's copy holds only in-frame clones and misses some; the assay was immunoSEQ multiplex PCR. This sample has a few hundred thousand clones, with about 40% found just once. The sample consisted of CD4+ T cells sorted from blood, taken at roughly week 38, from a patient treated with tofacitinib. This TCR derives from a human donor with alopecia areata. The rearrangement links TRBV30 to TRBJ1-1; tentative D call: TRBD1 (6 bases). This CDR3 is CAWKEGDTEAFF. The CDR3 nucleotides are TGTGCCTGGAAAGAGGGGGACACTGAAGCTTTCTTT.